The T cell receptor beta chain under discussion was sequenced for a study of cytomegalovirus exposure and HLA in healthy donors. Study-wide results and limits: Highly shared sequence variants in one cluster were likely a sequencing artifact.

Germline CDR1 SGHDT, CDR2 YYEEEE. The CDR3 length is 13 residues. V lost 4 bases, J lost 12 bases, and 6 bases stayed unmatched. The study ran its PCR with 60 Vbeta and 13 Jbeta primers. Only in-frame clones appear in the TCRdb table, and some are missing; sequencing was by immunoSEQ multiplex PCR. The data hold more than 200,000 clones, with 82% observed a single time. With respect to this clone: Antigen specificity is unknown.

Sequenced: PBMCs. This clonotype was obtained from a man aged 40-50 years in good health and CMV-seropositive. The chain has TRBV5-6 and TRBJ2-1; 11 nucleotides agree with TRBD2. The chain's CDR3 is CASSNSGGVPQFF. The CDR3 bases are TGTGCCAGCAGCAATAGCGGGGGGGTACCGCAGTTCTTC.